The 8 T cell receptor beta chains reported below all come from one sample, sequenced in a study of blood T cell repertoires in COVID-19. Profiled with immunoSEQ multiplex PCR; TCRdb holds only in-frame clones, not every one. This sample yields some 200,000 clones, of which over 80% are seen a single time; roughly 1.2% belongs to the top ten. The sequenced sample was peripheral blood. The origin of the receptors is a woman in her twenties or thirties with COVID-19, enrolled during active disease.

V and J are TRBV27 and TRBJ2-3; 12 bases align to TRBD2. Trimming cost V 0 bases and J 1 base; bases outside gene matches: 2. This CDR3 has 17 amino acids. CDR1 MNHEY and CDR2 SMNVEV come from the germline V gene (reference sequence). In DNA, the CDR3 is TGTGCCAGCAGTTTATCCCTAGCGGGAGGGGGCACAGATACGCAGTATTTT. Encoded protein: CASSLSLAGGGTDTQYF.

V and J are TRBV2 and TRBJ2-5; D may be TRBD2 (6 bases). The V and J ends lost 1 base and 1 base respectively, with 13 bases between them. The CDR3 loop spans 16 amino acids. Germline lookup yields CDR1 SNHLY and CDR2 FYNNEI. The CDR3 sequence: CASSEGAWGGQETQYF. For the CDR3, the DNA is TGTGCCAGCAGTGAAGGGGCTTGGGGAGGCCAAGAGACCCAGTACTTC. Full variable domain (missing parts from reference TRBV2 and TRBJ2-5): EPEVTQTPSHQVTQMGQEVILRCVPISNHLYFYWYRQILGQKVEFLVSFYNNEISEKSEIFDDQFSVERPDGSNFTLKIRSTKLEDSAMYFCASSEGAWGGQETQYFGPGTRLLVL.

By its share, this clone is medium-sized. This sequence joins TRBV13 and TRBJ1-1, with TRBD1 matching 8 bases. The CDR3 is made up of 12 amino acids. Germline CDR1 PRHDT, CDR2 FYEKMQ (reference sequence). Losses at the gene ends were 5 bases for V and 11 bases for J; bases not matched to a gene: 7. The CDR3 DNA reads TGTGCCAGCAGCCCACCGCGGACAGGGGCTTTCTTT. Translation gives CASSPPRTGAFF.

The chain combines TRBV27 with TRBJ2-7, with TRBD1 matching 11 bases. Germline-derived CDR1 and CDR2 are MNHEY and SMNVEV (reference sequence). This CDR3 spans 15 amino acids. J gave up 7 bases and V 6 bases, and 11 bases lay outside the gene matches. The DNA for the CDR3 is TGTGCCAGCAGGAACCCACCGGGACAGGGGGAAGAGCAGTACTTC. This encodes CASRNPPGQGEEQYF.

The V gene is TRBV3-1 (or the pseudogene TRBV3-2), the J gene TRBJ2-3, with D unclear. Trimming removed 1 base from V and 6 bases from J, with 8 bases in between. The CDR3 spans 13 residues. From germline, CDR1 is LGHDT and CDR2 YNNKEL (reference sequence). The CDR3 DNA follows: TGTGCCAGCAGCCAAGCGACTCGGGATACGCAGTATTTT. Translating it yields CASSQATRDTQYF.

The rearrangement uses TRBV7-2 and TRBJ2-1; 8 nucleotides align to TRBD2. The V and J ends lost 0 bases and 7 bases, in that order; junction bases with no gene match: 2. This CDR3 is built from 14 residues. The V gene's germline CDR1 is SGHTA and CDR2 FQGNSA. CDR3 loop: CASSLARGGNEQFF. CDR3 coding DNA: TGTGCCAGCAGCTTAGCCCGGGGGGGAAATGAGCAGTTCTTC.

This clone has a handful of counts. This chain joins TRBV11-3 and TRBJ2-1; 7 nucleotides agree with TRBD1. The junction had 5 bases not matched to a gene; V was cut back by 4 bases and J by 2 bases. The CDR3 consists of 15 residues. The V gene's germline CDR1 is SGHNT and CDR2 YENEEA. CDR3 sequence (DNA): TGTGCCAGCAGCTCTTCCGGGACAGCCTACAATGAGCAGTTCTTC. Amino acid sequence: CASSSSGTAYNEQFF.

This chain connects TRBV7-9 to TRBJ2-2, with 8 bases lining up with TRBD1. The CDR3 runs to 16 residues. V gave up 5 bases and J gave up 2 bases; unmatched junction bases: 7. Germline-derived CDR1 and CDR2 are SEHNR and FQNEAQ (reference sequence). The CDR3 DNA sequence: TGTGCCAGCAGCACCCGACAGGGGATCAACACCGGGGAGCTGTTTTTT. Its translation: CASSTRQGINTGELFF.